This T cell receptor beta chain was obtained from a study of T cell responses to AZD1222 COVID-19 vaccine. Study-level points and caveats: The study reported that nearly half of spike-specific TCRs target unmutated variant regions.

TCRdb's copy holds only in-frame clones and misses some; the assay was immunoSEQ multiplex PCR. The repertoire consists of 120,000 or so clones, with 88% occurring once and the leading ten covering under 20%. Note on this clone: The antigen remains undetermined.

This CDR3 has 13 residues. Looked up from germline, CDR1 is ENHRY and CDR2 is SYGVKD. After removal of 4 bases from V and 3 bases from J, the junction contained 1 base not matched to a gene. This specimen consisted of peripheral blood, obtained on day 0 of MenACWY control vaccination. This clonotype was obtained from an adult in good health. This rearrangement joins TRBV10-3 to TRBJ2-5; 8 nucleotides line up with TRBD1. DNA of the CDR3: TGTGCCATCAGTGTGGACAGGGAAGAGACCCAGTACTTC. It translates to CAISVDREETQYF.